The present T cell receptor beta chain was sequenced within a study of CD8 T cells in Susac syndrome. Trimming stripped 6 bases from V and 1 base from J, with 12 bases between. Germline CDR1 SNHLY, CDR2 FYNNEI. The CDR3 has 14 residues. Random hexamers were used to reverse transcribe the RNA input (about 0.5 to 1 ug). In TCRdb, the immunoSEQ multiplex PCR reads were re-called with MiXCR into one record per CDR3 protein. The table records 130,000 to 150,000 distinct CDR3 sequences, approximately 94% of them present only once. The chain couples TRBV2 to TRBJ1-1; possibly TRBD1 for D (5 bases). This sequence was found in a human donor in good health. The specimen sequenced was CD4+ T cells from PBMCs. CDR3 coding DNA: TGTGCCAGCAGGTTGGATACAGGGAACACTGAAGCTTTCTTT. Protein sequence: CASRLDTGNTEAFF.